The clone carrying this T cell receptor (beta chain) was picked up many times. What it binds is unknown. Ophthalmopathy patients showed a Clinical Activity Score of at least 3, NOSPECS grade of at least 4 and duration under 3 months. The data belong to a study of T cells in Graves' hyperthyroidism and ophthalmopathy. About the research overall: Pretreatment peripheral blood was obtained at initial diagnosis. Findings and caveats of the study: Researchers found most expanded thyroid clonotypes above 0.001 in blood as well. Separation of ophthalmopathy from stable hyperthyroidism was achieved by a 13 V-J model.

The CDR3 regions of TCR beta were amplified from RNA transcripts. During a first-round RT-PCR of the TCR CDR3, the HTBI primer set was used. TCRdb re-called the multiplex PCR reads through MiXCR, storing one row per CDR3 protein. This table holds approximately 380,000 distinct CDR3 sequences, roughly 20% found once. The receptor was isolated from a young man with Graves' ophthalmopathy. Sequenced sample: blood.

The CDR3, as DNA: TGTGCCAGCAGCGCCAGGGGAGCTGATGAGGGAAACACCATATATTTT. This encodes CASSARGADEGNTIYF. The rearrangement uses TRBV7-8 and TRBJ1-3; the D gene is possibly TRBD1 (6 bases). Trimming pared 5 bases from V and 4 bases from J, leaving 18 bases between. The CDR3 consists of 16 residues. Per the germline V gene, CDR1 is SGHVS and CDR2 is FQNEAQ.